Following are 9 T cell receptor beta chains from one sample sequenced in a study of T cells in Graves' hyperthyroidism and ophthalmopathy. Amplified TCR beta CDR3 regions derived from RNA transcripts. HTBI primers drove first-round RT-PCR of the TCR CDR3. TCRdb independently ran MiXCR on the multiplex PCR reads; one entry per CDR3 protein. The data contain around 600,000 distinct CDR3 sequences, 45% of them singletons. Sequenced sample: peripheral blood or thyroid tissue (not recorded which). The receptors stem from an adult man with Graves' disease, either hyperthyroidism or ophthalmopathy (not recorded which).

This clonotype was seen more than once but under ten times. This chain connects TRBV25-1 to TRBJ1-3; D uncertain. The germline V gene encodes CDR1 MGHDK and CDR2 SYGVNS. The CDR3 length is 15 residues. With 5 bases removed from V and 0 bases from J, the gap between germline ends came to 11 bases. The CDR3 reads CASSSRTRSGNTIYF. The CDR3 DNA follows: TGTGCCAGCAGTTCGCGCACTCGCTCTGGAAACACCATATATTTT.

This clonotype was seen more than once but under ten times. The chain recombines TRBV20-1 with TRBJ2-7, with 11 bases lining up with TRBD2. Germline-derived CDR1 and CDR2 are DFQATT and SNEGSKA (reference sequence). Germline trimming cut 6 bases from V and 4 bases from J; bases unmatched to any gene: 8. The CDR3 is 14 residues long. The CDR3 nucleotides are TGCAGTGCGAAACTAGCGGGAGCGTCGTACGAGCAGTACTTC. Translation gives CSAKLAGASYEQYF.

A word on this clonotype: Being one base from a much bigger clone, this may be a read error. V gene TRBV10-3 combines with J gene TRBJ1-1, with 9 bases matching TRBD1. The CDR3 is made up of 12 amino acids. J lost 8 bases, V lost 3 bases, and 1 base had no gene match. Germline CDR1 is ENHRY and CDR2 is SYGVKD. CDR3 DNA: TGTGCCATCAGTGATGGACAGGGGGAAGCTTTCTTT. It encodes CAISDGQGEAFF.

V usage is TRBV29-1 and J usage is TRBJ1-3, with TRBD1 as a possible D gene (5 bases). Per germline, CDR1 SQVTM and CDR2 ANQGSEA. The CDR3 loop spans 12 amino acids. V dropped 7 bases and J dropped 3 bases, with 10 bases sitting between them. CDR3 coding DNA: TGCAGCGCGCCAGGGTTTGGAAACACCATATATTTT. It specifies CSAPGFGNTIYF.

The chain recombines TRBV2 with TRBJ1-6; 10 bases match TRBD1. Germline V gene data show CDR1 as SNHLY and CDR2 as FYNNEI. The V segment lost 3 bases and the J segment 5 bases; nucleotides outside the gene matches: 4. CDR3 length: 16 residues. The chain's CDR3 is CASSDWTGGDNSPLHF. CDR3 nucleotide sequence: TGTGCCAGCAGTGATTGGACAGGGGGGGATAATTCACCCCTCCACTTT.

CDR3 DNA sequence: TGTGCCAGCAGTGCAGGTTTGGGCAAAGAAGCTTTCTTT. Residues: CASSAGLGKEAFF. The rearrangement uses TRBV25-1 and TRBJ1-1; D gene uncertain. Germline CDR1 is MGHDK and CDR2 is SYGVNS. The V end lost 4 bases, the J end lost 8 bases, and 14 bases lay between the germline ends. The CDR3 is made up of 13 amino acids.

This clonotype was picked up a small number of times. This chain joins TRBV7-6 and TRBJ2-2, with D tentatively TRBD2 (6 bases). This CDR3 region has 16 residues. V dropped 2 bases and J dropped 6 bases, with 16 bases sitting between them. Germline V gene lookup returns CDR1 SGHVS and CDR2 FNYEAQ. Written as DNA, the CDR3 is TGTGCCAGCAGCTTATACGGGACGGGAGACTCCGGGGAGCTGTTTTTT. Translated, it gives CASSLYGTGDSGELFF.

V is TRBV6-5 and J is TRBJ1-4; 9 positions agree with TRBD1. The V gene end was trimmed by 2 bases and the J gene end by 7 bases; junction bases not matched to a gene: 11. The CDR3 loop spans 17 amino acids. Per the germline V gene, CDR1 is MNHEY and CDR2 is SVGAGI. CDR3 sequence: CASSYRRIGTGSEKLFF. In nucleotides, the CDR3 is TGTGCCAGCAGTTACCGGAGGATCGGGACAGGGAGTGAAAAACTGTTTTTT.

The chain combines TRBV19 with TRBJ1-1; D is ambiguous. Germline V gene data show CDR1 as LNHDA and CDR2 as SQIVND (reference sequence). CDR3 size: 13 residues. V was shortened by 0 bases and J by 2 bases, with 4 bases between the two germline ends. The DNA of the CDR3 is TGTGCCAGTAGTATAGACCTAAACACTGAAGCTTTCTTT. Residues: CASSIDLNTEAFF.